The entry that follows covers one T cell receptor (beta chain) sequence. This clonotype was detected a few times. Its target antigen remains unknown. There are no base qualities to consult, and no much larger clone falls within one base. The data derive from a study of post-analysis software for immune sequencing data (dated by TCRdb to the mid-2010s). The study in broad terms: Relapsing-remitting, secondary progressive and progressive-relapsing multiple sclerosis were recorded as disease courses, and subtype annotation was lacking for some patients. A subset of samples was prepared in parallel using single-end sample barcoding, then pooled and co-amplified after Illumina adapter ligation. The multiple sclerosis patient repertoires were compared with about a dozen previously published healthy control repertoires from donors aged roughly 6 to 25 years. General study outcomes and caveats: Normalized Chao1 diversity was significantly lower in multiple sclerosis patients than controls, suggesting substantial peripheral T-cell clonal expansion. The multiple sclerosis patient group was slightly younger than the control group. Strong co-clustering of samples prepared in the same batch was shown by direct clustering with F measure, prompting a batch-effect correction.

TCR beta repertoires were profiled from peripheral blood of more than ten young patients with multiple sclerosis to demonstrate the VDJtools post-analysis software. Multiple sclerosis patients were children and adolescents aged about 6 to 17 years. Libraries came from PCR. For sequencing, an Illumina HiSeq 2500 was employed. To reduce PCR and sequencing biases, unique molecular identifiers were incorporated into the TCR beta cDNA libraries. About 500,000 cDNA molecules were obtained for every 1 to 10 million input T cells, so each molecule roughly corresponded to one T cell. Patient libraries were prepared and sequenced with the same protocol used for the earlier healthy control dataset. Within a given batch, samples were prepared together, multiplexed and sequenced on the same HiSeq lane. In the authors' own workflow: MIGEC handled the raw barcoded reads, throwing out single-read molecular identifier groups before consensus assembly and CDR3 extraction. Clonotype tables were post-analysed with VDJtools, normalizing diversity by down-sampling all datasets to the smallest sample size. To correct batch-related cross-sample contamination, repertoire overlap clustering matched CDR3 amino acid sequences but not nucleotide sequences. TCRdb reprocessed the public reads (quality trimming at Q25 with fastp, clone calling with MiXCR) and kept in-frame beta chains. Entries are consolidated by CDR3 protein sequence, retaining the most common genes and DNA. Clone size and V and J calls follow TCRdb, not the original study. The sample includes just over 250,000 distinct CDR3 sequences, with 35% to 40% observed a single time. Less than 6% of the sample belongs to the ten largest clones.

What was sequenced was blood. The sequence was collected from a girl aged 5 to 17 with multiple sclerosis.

The DNA sequence reads TGTGCCAGCAGTGTTGACAGGTCGAGACTGTACTTC. The encoded protein is CASSVDRSRLYF. The sequence joins TRBV2 to TRBJ2-7; the D gene is perhaps TRBD1, from 6 matching bases. Trimming removed 4 bases from V and 12 bases from J, leaving 16 bases between the germline ends. CDR1 SNHLY and CDR2 FYNNEI are derived from the germline V gene. The CDR3, cysteine through phenylalanine, is 12 amino acids long. The only DNA kept is the CDR3, 36 bases in frame from the first base. Reference TRBV2 and TRBJ2-7 genes cover what lies past the CDR3, so the full variable domain is EPEVTQTPSHQVTQMGQEVILRCVPISNHLYFYWYRQILGQKVEFLVSFYNNEISEKSEIFDDQFSVERPDGSNFTLKIRSTKLEDSAMYFCASSVDRSRLYFGPGTRLTVT.